The clone carrying this T cell receptor beta chain was seen at least ten times. Antigen specificity is unknown. Unsorted libraries were prepared from 2 million PBMCs that had been stored at -80 C. These data are taken from a study of neurological immune-mediated disorders. Germline assignment: CDR1 SGHRS and CDR2 YFSETQ. The germline V and J ends were trimmed by 7 bases and 9 bases, with 20 bases remaining between them. This CDR3 has 14 residues. Study outcomes and limitations: The highest TCR clonal expansion occurred in HTLV-1-associated myelopathy; multiple sclerosis fell below healthy controls.

Synthesis of cDNA used 5'RACE (with 10-nucleotide random UMIs). TCRdb reprocessed the 5' RACE reads via MiXCR and lists one record per CDR3 protein. Seen here are approximately 100,000 distinct CDR3 sequences, under 4.5% observed once, and the top ten hold around 3.2%. J is TRBJ2-1 and V is TRBV5-1, with D perhaps matching TRBD1 (5 bases). Sequenced input: PBMCs. The TCR originated in a woman between 50 and 59 years old with multiple sclerosis. CDR3 sequence reads: CASQDQGSLREQFF. The CDR3 DNA reads as TGCGCCAGCCAGGACCAGGGTAGTCTTCGTGAGCAGTTCTTC.